The clone carrying this TCR beta chain was counted ten times or more. The antigen is not known. The read halts 3 residues ahead of the CDR3 end, with the missing end drawn from the germline J gene. This sample is drawn from a study of T cell clonality in common variable immunodeficiency. General study points: CVID subjects shared fewer TCRbeta clones than healthy controls did. Reportedly, TCR beta sequences from common variable immunodeficiency showed fewer deletions and N-nucleotide insertions. Links between repertoire features and CVID complications were heterogeneity-limited.

Trimming stripped 0 bases from V and 2 bases from J, with 11 bases between. Germline CDR1 and CDR2: KGHSH and LQKENI. CDR3 length equals 17 residues. Some clones are missing from TCRdb's copy, which holds only in-frame ones; the method was immunoSEQ multiplex PCR. The sample presents tens of thousands of clones, none singletons. Blood samples were heparinized, 5 to 8 ml per donor. This TCR was sampled from a person aged 18 to 75 in good health. Sequencing input: peripheral blood mononuclear cells. The chain links TRBV18 to TRBJ2-6, with D perhaps TRBD2 (6 bases). CDR3 in amino acids: CASSPPVAGPGANVLTF. The DNA read from the CDR3 is TGTGCCAGCTCACCACCGGTGGCGGGGCCTGGGGCCAACGTC.